This TCR beta chain was sequenced for a study of shared clonotypes between healthy human individuals (TCRdb year 2020). Turning to the overall study: The cohort included a few men and a couple of women between 18 and 49 years of age. For each donor, three plates each were used for CD4 naive and CD4 memory, two plates were used for CD8 naive, and one plate was used for CD8 memory. Blood TCR repertoires of four to six healthy adults were deeply sequenced to estimate repertoire size and the extent of clonotype sharing between individuals. Libraries were prepared and TCR repertoires were sequenced by different laboratories using diverse techniques, in order to increase sequencing depth and limit assay-specific biases. Leukapheresis yielded between about 0.85 and 10 billion PBMCs per donor. On the study overall, not on this receptor specifically: Clonotypes shared by all four sorted-subset donors showed higher generation probabilities than non-shared clonotypes. Across a handful of donors, around 5.4% of naive CD4, approximately 3.6% of naive CD8, under 2.5% of memory CD4, and about 0.4% of memory CD8 clonotypes were shared. Only blood was sampled, and tissue TCR repertoires likely differ from those in blood. Estimated clonotype richness was generally larger for naive than for memory subsets. Because the study included only a small number of donors, the genetic and exposure-history diversity represented was limited. Rarefaction of sorted-subset datasets indicated incomplete sequencing despite the large sequencing depth. Pairwise subsampling led to the expectation that sequencing depth would affect the degree of clonotype sharing among donors.

The V end loses 4 bases and the J end loses 4 bases, and a stretch of 14 bases separates them. For CDR1 and CDR2, the germline V gene lists SGHRS and YFSETQ. Including the terminal cysteine and phenylalanine, the CDR3 comprises 15 residues. Only the CDR3 region is kept as DNA, spanning 45 bases read in frame from base 1. TCR CDR3 regions were amplified from genomic DNA by multiplex PCR using the deep immunoSEQ assay. Extracted genomic DNA from each cell subset was distributed evenly across all wells of several immunoSEQ 96-well plates, and each plate was treated as a replicate. For sorted subsets, about 200 ng genomic DNA, equal to about 30,000 T cell genomes, was loaded into each replicate PCR. The purified libraries were quantified using a Qubit 3.0 fluorometer, sized with a Bioanalyzer 2100, and then quantified again using the KAPA Library Quantification kit. Every immunoSEQ 96-well plate was sequenced on a separate single-read 150-cycle Illumina NextSeq 550 flow cell. The published analysis was carried out like this. Because the immunoSEQ output included only junctional sequences and no quality scores, the filtering could not be the same as the filtering used for full-length reads. To assign V/J genes and CDR3, sequences were annotated using PyIR, a Python wrapper for IgBLAST v1.9, with IMGT germline references. Reads were filtered out if the reads had weak V/J assignments (E-value above 1e-6), no CDR3, stop codons, out-of-frame junctions, or ambiguous translated residues. A V3J clonotype was defined by an identical inferred V gene, J gene, and CDR3 amino acid sequence. Percentage overlap between repertoires was calculated by dividing the number of shared unique clonotypes by the size of the smaller repertoire. Richness of each repertoire was evaluated using RTK rarefaction, the Chao1 estimator, and Recon v2.1 estimates of unobserved clonotypes. Generation probabilities for all TCRbeta clonotypes obtained by the gDNA method from four donors were computed using OLGA. Imported from immuneACCESS, the table was reduced by TCRdb to in-frame sequences with V and J called. These copies leave out some clones; in studies compared against another copy, an unresolved V gene accounts for under half, and the cause of the remainder is not known. V, J and clone size derive from that table, while D and trimming were established from the DNA sequence. The sample table shows roughly 2.4 million clones, and approximately 95% are seen once. The top ten constitute 0.13% of the sample.

As for this clone: What this receptor recognizes is not known. Within one base of it there is no much larger clone, and no base qualities were kept.

Healthy HIV-negative adults with no recently reported acute infections or vaccinations were included as donors. Only Caucasian adults living in Nashville, Tennessee, USA were represented among the donors. CD4+ T cells were enriched by magnetic negative selection; naive cells were then positively selected on CD45RA, and the negative fraction formed the memory subset. Blood was collected by leukapheresis, and PBMCs were isolated by Ficoll-Histopaque density gradient centrifugation and then cryopreserved in liquid nitrogen vapor phase. Analytical flow cytometry was used to check the purity and quantity of every magnetically sorted T cell population. Genomic DNA was isolated from each sorted fraction and quantified by UV absorbance on a Nanodrop 2000c.

The source of this sequence is a man aged 18 to 35 in good health. Sequencing input: naive CD4+ T cells sorted from blood. What this sample's cell subset or site label stands for: CD45RA+ positively selected. This sequence uses TRBV5-1 and TRBJ2-2; the D element might be TRBD1 or TRBD2, as each aligns at 5 bases. The DNA sequence is as follows: TGCGCCAGCAGCCCCCACTCAGGGACCACCGGGGAGCTGTTTTTT. It translates as CASSPHSGTTGELFF.